What follows is one T cell receptor (beta chain) and its context. There are no base qualities to consult, and no much larger clone falls within one base. The entry originates in a study of tacrolimus-resistant gene-edited T cells for transplant recipients (dated by TCRdb to 2020 to 2022). Regarding the research as a whole: Using TCRbeta sequencing, clonality and clone numbers were compared between expanded FKBP12 knockout and unedited CMV-specific T cell products. As a safety check, repertoire sequencing was performed to rule out transformation-driven clonal outgrowth after gene editing. Sequencing was performed for two donors, with one unedited and one FKBP12 knockout CMV-specific T cell product contributed by each donor.

V trim: 3 bases; J trim: 0 bases; unmatched bases: 4. Reading the germline V gene gives CDR1 SGHTS and CDR2 YDEGEE. The CDR3 measures 16 amino acids from cysteine to phenylalanine. Of all the DNA, just the CDR3 is kept, 48 bases in frame from base 1. What the study reported, not specific to this receptor: According to the authors' conclusion, gene editing neither drastically skewed the TCRbeta repertoire nor caused excessive clonal expansion. No Morisita similarity was observed between repertoires from different donors, whereas high similarity was observed between knockout and unedited products from the same donor. The repertoire comparisons (Figure 5) were based on n = 2. Knockout and unedited products had comparable clonality, top-10 clone read coverage, and total clone numbers.

Genomic DNA was used for TCRbeta sequencing through the immunoSEQ service. Regarding the original processing steps: Using immunoSEQ ANALYZER 3.0, the repertoires were analyzed for Morisita similarity, clonality, top-10 clone coverage and total clone counts. Clonality was put on a scale on which 1 meant a monoclonal product and lower values meant a more diverse product. The table comes from immuneACCESS by way of TCRdb, which keeps in-frame sequences with V and J called. Part of the clones is missing from these tables; in studies checked, under half for an unresolved V gene and the rest for unknown reasons. That table gives V, J and clone size, and the DNA gave D and trimming. The sample includes around 690 clones, with 50% observed a single time. The ten top clones hold roughly 83% of the sample. PBMCs were stimulated for over five hours with overlapping CMV pp65 and IE-1 peptide pools before enrichment with an IFNgamma secretion assay kit. Unmodified control products were expanded in parallel without undergoing electroporation. Enriched CMV-specific T cells were expanded in culture with recombinant human IL-7 and IL-15. T cell products were cultured for approximately 19 days before cryopreservation. CMV-specific T cells were enriched from PBMCs by IFNgamma secretion after activation.

The receptor was derived from a human donor in good health, a blood donor. The sequenced sample consisted of a CMV-specific product grown in culture. The cell subset or site label, as the study defines it: expanded CMV-specific T cell product isolated by IFNgamma secretion after CMV peptide stimulation. The sequence is built from TRBV5-8 and TRBJ1-5; 9 central nucleotides agree with TRBD1. The DNA reads as follows: TGTGCCAGCAGCTCGGGACAGGGCAATAGCAATCAGCCCCAGCATTTT. It encodes CASSSGQGNSNQPQHF.